This T cell receptor (beta chain) was documented in a study of human T cells and chemical hapten exposure. J was trimmed by 5 bases and V by 4 bases; bases with no gene match: 10. This CDR3 has 15 amino acids. Germline CDR1 is LGHDT and CDR2 is YNNKEL (reference sequence). TCRdb analysed the RACE reads with MiXCR anew, one entry per CDR3 protein. This table has more than 300,000 distinct CDR3 sequences, 5% to 6.5% appearing once. Time point noted: pre-sensitization, week 0. As to treatment: therapeutic diphenylcyclopropenone sensitization with weekly scalp DPC. The source is a woman in her 50s with alopecia areata. Some clones in this sample may be carry-over from other donors' samples. This specimen consisted of whole blood, obtained in connection with sensitization to the hapten diphenylcyclopropenone (DPC). The chain is built from TRBV3-1 and TRBJ1-2; 7 bases are shared with TRBD1. The CDR3 region is CASSPIVGGAYGYTF. CDR3 nucleotides: TGTGCCAGCAGCCCAATTGTAGGGGGCGCGTATGGCTACACCTTC.